This T cell receptor beta chain was documented in a study of cytomegalovirus exposure and HLA in healthy donors. The germline V gene has CDR1 MNHNY and CDR2 SVGAGI (reference sequence). The CDR3 is 16 residues long. Trimming at V came to 6 bases and at J to 0 bases, leaving 4 bases not matched to a gene. The PCR used 60 Vbeta and 13 Jbeta primers. Measured with immunoSEQ multiplex PCR; TCRdb has only the in-frame clones, and not every one. The data show over 200,000 clones, roughly 84% seen once. As for the donors, each was a healthy bone marrow donor. The receptor was isolated from a human donor in good health. The rearrangement links TRBV6-6 to TRBJ2-1, with 11 bases fitting TRBD2. Material: PBMCs. CDR3 protein: CASSLGLADSYNEQFF. The CDR3 nucleotides read TGTGCCAGCAGCCTGGGACTAGCGGACTCCTACAATGAGCAGTTCTTC.